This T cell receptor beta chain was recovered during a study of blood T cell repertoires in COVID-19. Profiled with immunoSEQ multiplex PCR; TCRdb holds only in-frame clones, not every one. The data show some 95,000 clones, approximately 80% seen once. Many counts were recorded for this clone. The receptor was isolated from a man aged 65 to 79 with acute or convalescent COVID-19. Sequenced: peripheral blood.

CDR3: CASSQVSGNEQYF. The CDR3 region has the DNA TGTGCCAGCAGCCAAGTGTCGGGAAACGAGCAGTACTTC. This chain links TRBV3-1 (or the pseudogene TRBV3-2) with TRBJ2-7; TRBD2 is a possible D gene (5 bases). In germline, CDR1 is LGHDT, CDR2 YNNKEL (reference sequence). The CDR3 consists of 13 residues. Trimming removed 1 base at V and 5 bases at J, with 9 bases between.